The sequence of this TCR beta chain was determined in a study of cytomegalovirus exposure and HLA in healthy donors. The V end was cut by 1 base, the J end by 0 bases, with 22 bases between. The V gene's germline CDR1 is SGHDT and CDR2 YYEEEE. The CDR3 totals 19 residues. Vbeta (60) and Jbeta (13) primers were used in the PCR. Sequencing was performed with immunoSEQ multiplex PCR; in TCRdb, only in-frame clones are kept and a portion is missing. The sample holds approximately 150,000 clones, roughly 80% seen once. This TCR was sampled from a woman aged 18-35 years in good health and CMV-seropositive. Specimen: PBMCs. This sequence joins TRBV5-6 and TRBJ1-1, with a possible D match to TRBD1 (6 bases). The CDR3 reads CASSLTYRTVFLMNTEAFF. CDR3 nucleotides: TGTGCCAGCAGCTTGACCTACAGGACAGTCTTTTTAATGAACACTGAAGCTTTCTTT. The complete variable domain, with remaining parts taken from reference TRBV5-6 and TRBJ1-1, reads DAGVTQSPTHLIKTRGQQVTLRCSPKSGHDTVSWYQQALGQGPQFIFQYYEEEERQRGNFPDRFSGHQFPNYSSELNVNALLLGDSALYLCASSLTYRTVFLMNTEAFFGQGTRLTVV.